Listed here is a single TCR beta chain. The antigen is unknown. The data were obtained in a study of Graves' ophthalmopathy and Graves' hyperthyroidism. Study-wide results and limits: Most thyroid-expanded clonotypes exceeding 0.001 frequency were also found in blood.

Germline values: CDR1 LNHNV, CDR2 YYDKDF (reference sequence). The CDR3 is 16 residues long. Losses at the gene ends were 1 base for V and 6 bases for J; bases not matched to a gene: 8. The study enrolled ophthalmopathy donors with moderate-to-severe activity, CAS ≥3, NOSPECS ≥4 and duration under 3 months. Physicians reached a diagnosis by relying on clinical symptoms, serum thyroxine, TRAb, thyroid ultrasound and orbital computed tomography. The PBMCs originated from roughly 9.6 ml of fresh peripheral blood. Amplification targeted the TCR beta CDR3 regions, with RNA transcripts as the source material. The first-round RT-PCR employed HTBI primers together with the Qiagen OneStep RT-PCR kit. A multiplex PCR was then performed as the second round. TCRdb recomputed calls from the multiplex PCR reads with MiXCR, one row per CDR3 protein. The sample lists 52,000 or so distinct CDR3 sequences; about half were seen once.

Sequenced sample: peripheral blood. The sequence was obtained from an adult woman with Graves' ophthalmopathy. The rearrangement joins TRBV15 to TRBJ2-7, with TRBD2 matching 11 bases. The CDR3 nucleotides are TGTGCCACCAGCAGAGCTCTTGGGACTAGCGGAGTCGAGCAGTACTTC. Protein product: CATSRALGTSGVEQYF.